One and the same sample provided the 3 T cell receptor beta chains below, sequenced in a study of T-cell memory formation after mild COVID-19. TCRdb fed the 5' RACE reads into MiXCR, producing one record per CDR3 protein. In the table there are a few hundred thousand distinct CDR3 sequences, roughly an eighth of which are singletons. Specimen: PBMCs or a T cell subset sorted from them (not recorded which). The source of these receptors is a man between 18 and 29 years old who had mild COVID-19 (a few samples of this study predate the infection). Cell type and time point are not known.

V and J are TRBV7-2 and TRBJ2-7, with D tentatively TRBD1 (6 bases). Germline V lookup: CDR1 SGHTA, CDR2 FQGNSA. There are 14 residues in the CDR3. V lost 7 bases, J lost 0 bases, and 13 bases lay in between. The CDR3 DNA is TGTGCCAGCACCCAGGGGTACAGCTCCTACGAGCAGTACTTC. This encodes CASTQGYSSYEQYF.

The V and J genes are TRBV29-1 and TRBJ2-3; D unresolved. There are 12 residues in the CDR3. CDR1 SQVTM and CDR2 ANQGSEA come from the germline V gene. The CDR3 DNA sequence: TGCAGTGCAGCACCAAGCACAGATACGCAGTATTTT. Protein: CSAAPSTDTQYF.

The table lists this clonotype with a few counts. The chain is built from TRBV7-9 and TRBJ2-7; D is tentatively TRBD1 or TRBD2 (5 bases each). Per germline, CDR1 SEHNR and CDR2 FQNEAQ (reference sequence). V dropped 5 bases and J dropped 0 bases, with 14 bases sitting between them. There are 15 residues in the CDR3. Written as DNA, the CDR3 is TGTGCCAGCAGCCCTACGGGACGGAGCTCCTACGAGCAGTACTTC. Amino acid sequence: CASSPTGRSSYEQYF.